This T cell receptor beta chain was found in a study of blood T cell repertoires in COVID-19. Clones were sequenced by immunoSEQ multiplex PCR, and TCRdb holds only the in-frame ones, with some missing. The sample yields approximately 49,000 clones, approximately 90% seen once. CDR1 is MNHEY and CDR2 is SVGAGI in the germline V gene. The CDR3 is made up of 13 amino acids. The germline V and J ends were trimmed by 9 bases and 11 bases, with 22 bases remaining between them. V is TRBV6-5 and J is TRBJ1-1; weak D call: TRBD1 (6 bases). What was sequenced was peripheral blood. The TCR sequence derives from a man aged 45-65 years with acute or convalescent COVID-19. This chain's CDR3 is CARGGATGREAFF. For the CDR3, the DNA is TGTGCCAGGGGGGGGGCCACCGGCAGGGAGGCTTTCTTT.